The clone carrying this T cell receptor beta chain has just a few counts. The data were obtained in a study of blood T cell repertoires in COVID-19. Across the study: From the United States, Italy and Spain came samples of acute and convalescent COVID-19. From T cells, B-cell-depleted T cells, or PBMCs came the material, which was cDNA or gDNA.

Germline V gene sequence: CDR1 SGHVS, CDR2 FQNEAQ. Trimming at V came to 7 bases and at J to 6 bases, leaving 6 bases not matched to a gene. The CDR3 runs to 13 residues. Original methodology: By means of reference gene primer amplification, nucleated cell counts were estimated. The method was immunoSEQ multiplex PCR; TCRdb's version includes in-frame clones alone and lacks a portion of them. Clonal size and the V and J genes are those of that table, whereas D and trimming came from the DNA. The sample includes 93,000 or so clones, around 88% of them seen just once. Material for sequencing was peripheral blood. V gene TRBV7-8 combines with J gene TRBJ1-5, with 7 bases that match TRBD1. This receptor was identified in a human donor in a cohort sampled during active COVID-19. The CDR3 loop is CASTLSGGQPQHF. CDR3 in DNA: TGTGCCAGCACCCTATCAGGGGGTCAGCCCCAGCATTTT.